This TCR beta chain was observed in a study of blood T cell repertoires in COVID-19. V lost 7 bases, J lost 7 bases, and 8 bases stayed unmatched. Germline CDR1 SNHLY, CDR2 FYNNEI. The CDR3 loop spans 13 amino acids. Assay used: immunoSEQ multiplex PCR; TCRdb lists only in-frame clones, some missing. Of over 150,000 clones in the sample, roughly 80% were seen once. V and J are TRBV2 and TRBJ2-7, with 9 bases that match TRBD2. The sample taken for sequencing was peripheral blood. This receptor was obtained from a woman aged 70-85 years with COVID-19, enrolled during active disease. CDR3 sequence: CASKAGGSGEQYF. CDR3 nucleotide sequence: TGTGCCAGCAAAGCGGGAGGTTCGGGAGAGCAGTACTTC.